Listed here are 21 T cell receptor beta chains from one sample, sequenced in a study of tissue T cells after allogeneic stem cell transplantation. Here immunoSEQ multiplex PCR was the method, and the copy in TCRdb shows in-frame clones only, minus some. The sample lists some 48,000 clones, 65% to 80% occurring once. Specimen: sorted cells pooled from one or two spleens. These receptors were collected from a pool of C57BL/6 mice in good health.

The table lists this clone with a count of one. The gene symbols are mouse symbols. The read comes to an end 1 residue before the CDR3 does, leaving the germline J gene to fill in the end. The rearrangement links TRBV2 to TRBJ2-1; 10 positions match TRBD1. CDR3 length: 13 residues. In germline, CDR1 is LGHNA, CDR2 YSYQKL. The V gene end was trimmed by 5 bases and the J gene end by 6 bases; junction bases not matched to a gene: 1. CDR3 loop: CASSGDRGAEQFF. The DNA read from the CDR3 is TGTGCCAGCAGCGGGGACAGGGGTGCTGAGCAGTTC.

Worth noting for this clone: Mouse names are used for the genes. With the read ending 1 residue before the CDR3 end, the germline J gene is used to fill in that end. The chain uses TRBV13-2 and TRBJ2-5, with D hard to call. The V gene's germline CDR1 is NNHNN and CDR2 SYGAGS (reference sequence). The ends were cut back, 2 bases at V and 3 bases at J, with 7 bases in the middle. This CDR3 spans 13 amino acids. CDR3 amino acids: CASGEVTQDTQYF. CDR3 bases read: TGTGCCAGCGGTGAGGTGACGCAAGACACCCAGTAC.

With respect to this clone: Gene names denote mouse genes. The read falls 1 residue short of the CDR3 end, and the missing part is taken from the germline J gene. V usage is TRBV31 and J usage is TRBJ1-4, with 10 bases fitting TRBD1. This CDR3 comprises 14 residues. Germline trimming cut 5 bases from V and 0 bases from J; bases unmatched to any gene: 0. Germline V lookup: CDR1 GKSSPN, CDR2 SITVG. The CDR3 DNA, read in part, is TGTGCCTGGGACAGGGGGCTTTCCAACGAAAGATTATTT. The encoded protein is CAWDRGLSNERLF. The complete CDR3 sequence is CAWDRGLSNERLFF. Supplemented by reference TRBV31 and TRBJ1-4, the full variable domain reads AQTIHQWPVAEIKAVGSPLSLGCTIKGKSSPNLYWYWQATGGTLQQLFYSITVGQVESVVQLNLSASRPKDDQFILSTEKLLLSHSGFYLCAWDRGLSNERLFFGHGTKLSVL.

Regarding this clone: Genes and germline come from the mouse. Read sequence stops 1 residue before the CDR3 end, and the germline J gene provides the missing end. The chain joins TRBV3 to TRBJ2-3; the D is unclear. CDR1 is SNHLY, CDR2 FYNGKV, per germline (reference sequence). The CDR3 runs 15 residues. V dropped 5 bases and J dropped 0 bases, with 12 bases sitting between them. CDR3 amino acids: CASSPQGSSAETLYF. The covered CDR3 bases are TGTGCCAGCAGCCCCCAAGGCAGTAGTGCAGAAACGCTGTAT.

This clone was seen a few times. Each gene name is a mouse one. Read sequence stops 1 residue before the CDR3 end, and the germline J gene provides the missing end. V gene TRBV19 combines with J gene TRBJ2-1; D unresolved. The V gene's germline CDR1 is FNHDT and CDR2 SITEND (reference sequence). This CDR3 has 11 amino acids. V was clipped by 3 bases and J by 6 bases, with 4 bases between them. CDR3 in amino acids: CASSTSAEQFF. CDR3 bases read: TGTGCCAGCAGTACCTCTGCTGAGCAGTTC.

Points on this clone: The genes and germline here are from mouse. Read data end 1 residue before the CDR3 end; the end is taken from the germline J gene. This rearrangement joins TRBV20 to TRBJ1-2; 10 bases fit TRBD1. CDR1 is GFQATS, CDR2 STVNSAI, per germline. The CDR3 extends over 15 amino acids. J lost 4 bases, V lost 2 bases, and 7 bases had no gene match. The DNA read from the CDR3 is TGTGGTGCTAGGCTCCGGGACAGGGGAGGCTCCGACTACACC. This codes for CGARLRDRGGSDYT. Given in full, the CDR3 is CGARLRDRGGSDYTF.

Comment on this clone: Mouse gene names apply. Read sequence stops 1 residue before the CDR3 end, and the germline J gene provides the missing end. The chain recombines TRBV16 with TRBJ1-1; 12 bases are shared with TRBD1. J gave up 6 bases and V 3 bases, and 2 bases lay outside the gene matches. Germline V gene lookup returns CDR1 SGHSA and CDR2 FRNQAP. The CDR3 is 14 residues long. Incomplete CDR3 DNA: TGTGCAAGCAGCTTCCGGGACAGGGGGCCAGAAGTCTTC. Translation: CASSFRDRGPEVF. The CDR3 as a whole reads CASSFRDRGPEVFF.

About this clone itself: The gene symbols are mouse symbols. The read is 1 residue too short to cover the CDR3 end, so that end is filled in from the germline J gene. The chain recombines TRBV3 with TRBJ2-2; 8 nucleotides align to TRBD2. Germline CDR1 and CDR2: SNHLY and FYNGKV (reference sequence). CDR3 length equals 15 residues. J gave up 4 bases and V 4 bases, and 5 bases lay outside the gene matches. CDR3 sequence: CASSSWGVGTGQLYF. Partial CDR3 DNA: TGTGCCAGCAGCTCCTGGGGGGTAGGCACCGGGCAGCTCTAC.

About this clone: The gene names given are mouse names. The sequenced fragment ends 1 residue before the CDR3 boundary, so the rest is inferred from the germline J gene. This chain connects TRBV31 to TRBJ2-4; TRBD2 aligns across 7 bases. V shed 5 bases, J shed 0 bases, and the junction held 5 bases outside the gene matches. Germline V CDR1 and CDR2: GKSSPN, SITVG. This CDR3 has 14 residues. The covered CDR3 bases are TGTGCCTGGGATAAACTGGGGAGTCAAAACACCTTGTAC. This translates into CAWDKLGSQNTLY. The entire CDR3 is CAWDKLGSQNTLYF.

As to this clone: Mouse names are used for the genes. CDR3 sequence reads: CASRGQGAHTEVFF. The CDR3 bases that were read are TGTGCCAGCAGGGGACAGGGGGCGCACACAGAAGTCTTC. The chain combines TRBV4 with TRBJ1-1; 12 bases fit TRBD1. The read ends 1 residue early relative to the CDR3; the germline J gene fills the gap. CDR1 is LGHDT and CDR2 is YNNKQL in the germline V gene (reference sequence). Germline trimming cut 6 bases from V and 3 bases from J; bases unmatched to any gene: 2. The CDR3 runs to 14 residues.

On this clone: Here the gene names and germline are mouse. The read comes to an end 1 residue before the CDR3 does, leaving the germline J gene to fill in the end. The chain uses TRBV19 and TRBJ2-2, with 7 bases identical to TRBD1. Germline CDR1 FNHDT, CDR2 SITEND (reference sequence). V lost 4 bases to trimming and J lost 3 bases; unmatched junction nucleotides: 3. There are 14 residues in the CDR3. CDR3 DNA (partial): TGTGCCAGCAGTTACAGGGGAGACACCGGGCAGCTCTAC. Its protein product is CASSYRGDTGQLY. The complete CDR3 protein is CASSYRGDTGQLYF.

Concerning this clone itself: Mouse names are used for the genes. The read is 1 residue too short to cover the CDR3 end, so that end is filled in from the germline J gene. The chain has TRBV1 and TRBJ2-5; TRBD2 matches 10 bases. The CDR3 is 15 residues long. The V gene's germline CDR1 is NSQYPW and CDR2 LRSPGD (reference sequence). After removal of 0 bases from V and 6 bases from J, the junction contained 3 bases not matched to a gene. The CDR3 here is CTCSADWGGGDTQYF. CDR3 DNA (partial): TGCACCTGCAGTGCAGACTGGGGGGGCGGGGACACCCAGTAC.

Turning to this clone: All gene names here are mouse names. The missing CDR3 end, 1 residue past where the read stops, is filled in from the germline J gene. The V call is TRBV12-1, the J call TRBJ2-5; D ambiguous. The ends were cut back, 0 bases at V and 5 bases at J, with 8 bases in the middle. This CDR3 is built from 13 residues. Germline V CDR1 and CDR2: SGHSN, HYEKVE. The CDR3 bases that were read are TGTGCCAGCTCTCTCGATCAAGGAGACACCCAGTAC. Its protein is CASSLDQGDTQY. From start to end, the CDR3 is CASSLDQGDTQYF.

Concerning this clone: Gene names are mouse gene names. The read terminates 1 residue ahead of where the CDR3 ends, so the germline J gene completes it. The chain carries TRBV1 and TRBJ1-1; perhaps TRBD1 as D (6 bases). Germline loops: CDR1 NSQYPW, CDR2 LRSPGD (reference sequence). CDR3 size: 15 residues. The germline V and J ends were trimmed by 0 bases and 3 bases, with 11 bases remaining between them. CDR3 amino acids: CTCSADGGADTEVFF. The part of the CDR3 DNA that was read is TGCACCTGCAGTGCAGACGGGGGCGCGGACACAGAAGTCTTC. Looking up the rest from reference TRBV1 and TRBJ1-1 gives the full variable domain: VTLLEQNPRWRLVPRGQAVNLRCILKNSQYPWMSWYQQDLQKQLQWLFTLRSPGDKEVKSLPGADYLATRVTDTELRLQVANMSQGRTLYCTCSADGGADTEVFFGKGTRLTVV.

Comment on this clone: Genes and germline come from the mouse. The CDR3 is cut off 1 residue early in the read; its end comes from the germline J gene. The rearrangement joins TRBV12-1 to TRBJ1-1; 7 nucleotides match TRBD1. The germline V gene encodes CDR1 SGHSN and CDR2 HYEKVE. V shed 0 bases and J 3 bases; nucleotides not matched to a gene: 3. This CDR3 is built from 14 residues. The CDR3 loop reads CASSLRGLDTEVFF. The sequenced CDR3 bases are TGTGCCAGCTCTCTCAGGGGGCTGGACACAGAAGTCTTC. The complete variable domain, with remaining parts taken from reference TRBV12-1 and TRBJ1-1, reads DSGVVQSPRHIIKEKGGRSVLTCIPISGHSNVVWYQQTLGKELKFLIQHYEKVERDKGFLPSRFSVQQFDDYHSEMNMSALELEDSAMYFCASSLRGLDTEVFFGKGTRLTVV.

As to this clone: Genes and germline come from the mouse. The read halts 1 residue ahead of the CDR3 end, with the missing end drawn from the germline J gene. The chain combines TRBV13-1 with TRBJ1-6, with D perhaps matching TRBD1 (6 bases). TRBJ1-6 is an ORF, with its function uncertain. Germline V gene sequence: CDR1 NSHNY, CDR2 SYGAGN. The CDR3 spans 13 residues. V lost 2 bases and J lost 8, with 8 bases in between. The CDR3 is CASSDRGYSPLYF. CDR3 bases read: TGTGCCAGCAGTGACAGGGGTTATTCGCCCCTCTAC.

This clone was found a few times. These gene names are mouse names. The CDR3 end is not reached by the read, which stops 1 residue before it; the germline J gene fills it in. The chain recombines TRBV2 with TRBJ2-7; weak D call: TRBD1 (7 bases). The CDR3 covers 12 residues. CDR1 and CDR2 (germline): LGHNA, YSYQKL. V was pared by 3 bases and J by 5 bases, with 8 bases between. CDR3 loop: CASSHRGDEQYF. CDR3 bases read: TGTGCCAGCAGCCACAGGGGGGATGAACAGTAC.

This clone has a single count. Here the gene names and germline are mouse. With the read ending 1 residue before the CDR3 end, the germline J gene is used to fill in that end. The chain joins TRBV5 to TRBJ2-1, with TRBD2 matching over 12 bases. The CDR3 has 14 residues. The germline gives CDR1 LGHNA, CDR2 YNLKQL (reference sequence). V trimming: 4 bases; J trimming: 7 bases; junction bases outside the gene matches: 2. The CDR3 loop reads CASSLDWGGAEQFF. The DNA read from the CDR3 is TGTGCCAGCAGCCTGGACTGGGGGGGAGCTGAGCAGTTC.

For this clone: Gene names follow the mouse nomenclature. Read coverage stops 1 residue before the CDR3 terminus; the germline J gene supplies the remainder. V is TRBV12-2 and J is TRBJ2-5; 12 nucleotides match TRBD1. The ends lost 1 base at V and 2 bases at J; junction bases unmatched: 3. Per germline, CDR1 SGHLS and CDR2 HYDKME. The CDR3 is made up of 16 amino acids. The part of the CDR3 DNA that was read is TGTGCCAGCTCTCTGGGGACAGGGGGCGGCCAAGACACCCAGTAC. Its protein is CASSLGTGGGQDTQY. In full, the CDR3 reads CASSLGTGGGQDTQYF.

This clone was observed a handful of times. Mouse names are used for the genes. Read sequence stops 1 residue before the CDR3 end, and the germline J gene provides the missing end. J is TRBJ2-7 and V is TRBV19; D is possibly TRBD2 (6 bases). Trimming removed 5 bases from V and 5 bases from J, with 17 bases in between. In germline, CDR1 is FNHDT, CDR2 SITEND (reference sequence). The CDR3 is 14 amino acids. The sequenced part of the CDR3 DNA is TGTGCCAGCAGATCCCTCGGGCGGGGGGATGAACAGTAC. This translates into CASRSLGRGDEQY. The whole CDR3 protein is CASRSLGRGDEQYF.

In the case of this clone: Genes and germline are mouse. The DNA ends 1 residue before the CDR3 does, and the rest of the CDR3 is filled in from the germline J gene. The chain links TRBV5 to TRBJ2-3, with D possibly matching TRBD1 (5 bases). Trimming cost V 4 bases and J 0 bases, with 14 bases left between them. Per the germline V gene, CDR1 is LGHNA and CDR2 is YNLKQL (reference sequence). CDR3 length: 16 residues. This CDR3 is CASSPRQGGSAETLYF. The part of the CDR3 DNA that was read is TGTGCCAGCAGCCCCCGGCAGGGAGGAAGTGCAGAAACGCTGTAT.